The rows below give T cell receptor beta chains drawn from one sample of a study of blood T cells in healthy people across ages. TCRdb reprocessed the 5' RACE reads with MiXCR, giving one entry per CDR3 protein. Found here are fewer than 700,000 distinct CDR3 sequences, more than 45% of them singletons; the top ten hold around 23%. The sequenced material came from blood. These receptors came from an elderly man in good health. Both conserved end residues are part of each CDR3. The D gene is left open where the match is weak. Not every row has a clone size; where given, it reads once, few, many or a size class.

clone size | D gene | J gene | V gene | CDR3 DNA | CDR3 protein
- | TRBD1 | TRBJ2-7 | TRBV29-1 | TGCAGCGTTTTGACAGGGGGATCCTACGAGCAGTACTTC | CSVLTGGSYEQYF
- | TRBD2 | TRBJ2-1 | TRBV6-2/TRBV6-3 | TGTGCCAGCCAGCATAGCGGGGGGGCCATTCAGCAGTTCTTC | CASQHSGGAIQQFF
- | TRBD1 | TRBJ2-7 | TRBV2 | TGTGCCAGCGAGAGGGACAGCGCCTACGAGCAGTACTTC | CASERDSAYEQYF
- | TRBD1 | TRBJ2-5 | TRBV20-1 | TGCAGTGCTAGAGTGTGGGGACAGGGCCTCCAAGAGACCCAGTACTTC | CSARVWGQGLQETQYF
- | - | TRBJ1-2 | TRBV29-1 | TGCAGCGTTGAACCAGGGAACAACTATGGCTACACCTTC | CSVEPGNNYGYTF
- | TRBD1 | TRBJ2-3 | TRBV12-3/TRBV12-4 | TGTGCCAGCAGTTTAGCCACAGGGGCCGATACGCAGTATTTT | CASSLATGADTQYF
- | TRBD2 | TRBJ2-4 | TRBV20-1 | TGCAGTGCTAAGCCGGGACTAGCGGCAAAAAACATTCAGTACTTC | CSAKPGLAAKNIQYF
- | - | TRBJ2-7 | TRBV7-6 | TGTGCCAGCAGCTTAGGGTCCGGCTACGAGCAGTACTTC | CASSLGSGYEQYF
- | TRBD1 | TRBJ1-3 | TRBV6-6 | TGTGCCAGCAGTCGGGCAGGGGGTTTCGGTGGAAACACCATATATTTT | CASSRAGGFGGNTIYF
once | - | TRBJ1-2 | TRBV3-1 | TGTGCCAGCAGCCAAGGGCTGGGGGCAGACAACTATGGCTACACCTTC | CASSQGLGADNYGYTF
few | TRBD1 | TRBJ1-2 | TRBV7-2 | TGTGCCAGCAGCCGCTCCGTTGGTGACAGGGAGAGAGGCTACACCTTC | CASSRSVGDRERGYTF
- | TRBD1 | TRBJ2-5 | TRBV29-1 | TGCAGCGTTTTAGGACAGGGGGCCAGTCAAGAGACCCAGTACTTC | CSVLGQGASQETQYF
- | TRBD2 | TRBJ2-3 | TRBV2 | TGTGCCAGCAGTGAAGCGCTTACTAGCGGGGGGAGAAATACGCAGTATTTT | CASSEALTSGGRNTQYF
- | - | TRBJ2-1 | TRBV20-1 | TGCAGTGCGGGCAGTACAAATGAGCAGTTCTTC | CSAGSTNEQFF
- | - | TRBJ1-6 | TRBV20-1 | TGCAGTGCCGCCACCGGGACCGGGAATTCACCCCTCCACTTT | CSAATGTGNSPLHF
- | TRBD2 | TRBJ2-3 | TRBV10-3 | TGTGCCATCAGCCCTACCGGGACTAGCGACACAGATACGCAGTATTTT | CAISPTGTSDTDTQYF
- | TRBD1 | TRBJ2-1 | TRBV20-1 | TGCAGTGCTCGGGACAGGGGTTTTCGGGAGCAGTTCTTC | CSARDRGFREQFF
- | - | TRBJ2-3 | TRBV27 | TGTGCCAGCCCCCGGATACCCCAAGAGGGGACCACAGATACGCAGTATTTT | CASPRIPQEGTTDTQYF
many | TRBD2 | TRBJ2-3 | TRBV29-1 | TGCAGCGTGTTCGGGACTAGTTTCACAGATACGCAGTATTTT | CSVFGTSFTDTQYF
- | TRBD2 | TRBJ2-5 | TRBV20-1 | TGCAGTGCTAGAGATGGGAGGGGCTCTCAAGAGACCCAGTACTTC | CSARDGRGSQETQYF
- | TRBD1 | TRBJ2-7 | TRBV29-1 | TGCAGCGTGGGGGACAGGGAGAGCGAGCAGTACTTC | CSVGDRESEQYF
few | - | TRBJ2-5 | TRBV7-9 | TGTGCCAGCAGCTTGCGGGGTCCGCAGTACTTC | CASSLRGPQYF
- | TRBD1 | TRBJ1-2 | TRBV29-1 | TGCAGCGTTGTGGGACAGCCTAACTATGGCTACACCTTC | CSVVGQPNYGYTF
- | - | TRBJ2-1 | TRBV12-3/TRBV12-4 | TGTGCCAGCAGTGCCCTACAGGGCAATGAGCAGTTCTTC | CASSALQGNEQFF
few | - | TRBJ1-6 | TRBV3-1 | TGTGCCAGCAGCTCCTGGGACTCCTATAATTCACCCCTCCACTTT | CASSSWDSYNSPLHF
- | TRBD2 | TRBJ2-3 | TRBV29-1 | TGCAGCGTTGTGAGCGGGATCACAGATACGCAGTATTTT | CSVVSGITDTQYF
few | - | TRBJ2-3 | TRBV20-1 | TGCAGTGCTATTTCCATTAGTAAGGACTCTAGCACAGATACGCAGTATTTT | CSAISISKDSSTDTQYF
- | - | TRBJ2-1 | TRBV4-2 | TGTGCCAGCAGCCAAGAATACTGGCTAGGCCAAGGGTGGGGGAATGAGCAGTTCTTC | CASSQEYWLGQGWGNEQFF
- | - | TRBJ2-5 | TRBV7-2 | TGTGCCAGCAGCGTACTAGGGTCAGAGACCCAGTACTTC | CASSVLGSETQYF
- | TRBD1 | TRBJ2-7 | TRBV30 | TGTGCCTGGAGTGTAACTGGGACAGGGGCTTCGCGCTACGAGCAGTACTTC | CAWSVTGTGASRYEQYF
- | - | TRBJ1-5 | TRBV29-1 | TGCAGCGTTCTTAAGGGGCAGGGACAGCCCCAGCATTTT | CSVLKGQGQPQHF
few | - | TRBJ1-1 | TRBV7-9 | TGTGCCAGCAGCCCCCCCGTCGCGAACACTGAAGCTTTCTTT | CASSPPVANTEAFF
few | - | TRBJ2-1 | TRBV7-9 | TGTGCCAGCAGCTTAGGGGACGGATACAATGAGCAGTTCTTC | CASSLGDGYNEQFF
- | - | TRBJ2-1 | TRBV5-1 | TGCGCCAGCAGCTTGGCCTTGGGCTCCAATGAGCAGTTCTTC | CASSLALGSNEQFF
- | - | TRBJ2-3 | TRBV10-3 | TGTGCCATCAGTGCCTCGGTGGGGAGAGATACGCAGTATTTT | CAISASVGRDTQYF
few | TRBD1 | TRBJ2-7 | TRBV20-1 | TGCAGTGCTAGGGACAGGGGCTACGAGCAGTACTTC | CSARDRGYEQYF
- | TRBD2 | TRBJ2-3 | TRBV6-1 | TGTGCCAGCAGAAACCGGGGGGGGCTAGATACGCAGTATTTT | CASRNRGGLDTQYF
- | - | TRBJ1-1 | TRBV5-1 | TGCGCCAGCTCCCCCTCGCCCCGGGAGGACACTGAAGCTTTCTTT | CASSPSPREDTEAFF
- | - | TRBJ2-4 | TRBV20-1 | TGCAGTGCTAGACCGGGAGACATTCAGTACTTC | CSARPGDIQYF
once | TRBD1 | TRBJ1-3 | TRBV20-1 | TGCAGTGCTAGGCCGACAGGGATTGGAAACACCATATATTTT | CSARPTGIGNTIYF
- | - | TRBJ2-5 | TRBV5-1 | TGCGCCAGCAGCTTAGGACAGCGAGAAGAGACCCAGTACTTC | CASSLGQREETQYF
- | TRBD1 | TRBJ2-2 | TRBV5-5 | TGTGCCAGCAGGCCTGGGACAGGGTCCACCGGGGAGCTGTTTTTT | CASRPGTGSTGELFF